The TCR beta chain under discussion was sequenced for a study of T-cell reconstitution after alpha-beta-depleted transplantation in children. Trimming removed 4 bases from V and 8 bases from J; junction bases left unmatched: 11. The CDR3 has 16 amino acids. Germline values: CDR1 SGHDN, CDR2 FVKESK. This clonotype was picked up a small number of times. Its specificity is not known. It was with unique molecular identifiers that the TCRbeta library was prepared. TCRdb fed the PCR reads into MiXCR, producing one record per CDR3 protein. The sample contains 250,000 to 300,000 distinct CDR3 sequences, less than 9.5% of which appear only once. Study-wide results and limits: Surviving thymic progenitors and recipient T cells were the source of high TCRbeta diversity at day 60 in some patients. There were reportedly several hundred expanded graft clones from which alpha-beta T cells came about two months after transplant. At one year after transplant, newly produced T cells mostly accounted for T-cell counts and diversity.

The sample here was peripheral blood, taken 360 days after TCRalphabeta/CD19-depleted stem cell transplant. The receptor's source is a female patient aged 2 to 10 who had a stem cell transplant for Fanconi anemia, so the T cells may come from the graft donor. This sequence joins TRBV14 and TRBJ2-1; TRBD2 aligns across 10 bases. This chain's CDR3 is CASSLVPGLASHEQFF. CDR3 coding DNA: TGTGCCAGCAGCCTGGTCCCGGGACTAGCGAGCCATGAGCAGTTCTTC. Using reference TRBV14 and TRBJ2-1 for the parts outside the CDR3, the full variable domain is EAGVTQFPSHSVIEKGQTVTLRCDPISGHDNLYWYRRVMGKEIKFLLHFVKESKQDESGMPNNRFLAERTGGTYSTLKVQPAELEDSGVYFCASSLVPGLASHEQFFGPGTRLTVL.